This section outlines one TCR beta chain sequence together with its context. Its specificity is unknown. This CDR3 is built from 14 residues. Trimming removed 2 bases at V and 0 bases at J, with 8 bases between. Per the germline V gene, CDR1 is MNHEY and CDR2 is SVGEGT. Profiling relied on immunoSEQ multiplex PCR, and the TCRdb table lists in-frame clones only, not all of them. The repertoire holds roughly 120,000 clones, with approximately 86% as singletons. This specimen belongs to a study of T cell responses to AZD1222 COVID-19 vaccine. General study points: At baseline, seropositivity was found in only six or seven AZD1222 recipients. The CD4 TCRs associated with vaccination extended across spike and predominated at 160-218 and 743-854. With two AZD1222 doses given, Spike-specific TCR breadth and depth both rose.

The chain is built from TRBV6-2 or TRBV6-3 and TRBJ2-7; D remains ambiguous. This specimen consisted of peripheral blood, obtained on day 0 of AZD1222 vaccination. The source of this sequence is an adult in good health. DNA of the CDR3: TGTGCCAGCAGTTACCGAGGCAGCTCCTACGAGCAGTACTTC. Its translation: CASSYRGSSYEQYF.